This passage covers 5 T cell receptor beta chains from one sample sequenced in a study of cytomegalovirus exposure and HLA in healthy donors. The table came from immunoSEQ multiplex PCR; TCRdb's copy has only in-frame clones and leaves some out. The data show around 160,000 clones, with 85% to 90% seen just once and under 3% held by the top ten. What was sequenced was PBMCs. Receptors were obtained from a man younger than 35 in good health and CMV-seronegative.

V and J are TRBV10-3 and TRBJ1-5, with D unresolved. Trimming pared 4 bases from V and 5 bases from J, leaving 12 bases between. CDR1 and CDR2 from the germline V gene are ENHRY and SYGVKD. The CDR3 totals 14 residues. CDR3 amino acids: CAISAVQKDQPQHF. The CDR3 nucleotides read TGTGCCATCAGTGCCGTACAGAAGGATCAGCCCCAGCATTTT.

A remark on this clone: A much larger clone differs by one base, so this may be a read error. The CDR3 nucleotides are TGTGCCAGCAGCTTTCTCTACGAGCAGTACTTC. As protein: CASSFLYEQYF. This sequence joins TRBV5-5 and TRBJ2-7; D is ambiguous. CDR1 is SGHKS and CDR2 is YYEKEE in the germline V gene (reference sequence). V was clipped by 2 bases and J by 3 bases, with 3 bases between them. The CDR3 runs 11 residues.

The V gene is TRBV21-1, the J gene TRBJ2-7; the table's D call of TRBD1 was not tested on the DNA. TRBV21-1 is an annotated pseudogene. The length of the CDR3 is 18 residues. The CDR3 nucleotides read TGTGCCAGCAGCAAAAGGAGGTCAGGGGGACTTAGCTCCTACGAGCAGTACGTC. It is translated as CASSKRRSGGLSSYEQYV.

This chain links TRBV7-6 with TRBJ2-1, with 7 bases fitting TRBD2. With 2 bases clipped from V and 8 bases from J, the junction kept 12 bases outside the gene matches. The germline gives CDR1 SGHVS, CDR2 FNYEAQ. CDR3 length equals 16 residues. The CDR3 region is CASSLTGLGLGDEQFF. As DNA, the CDR3 is TGTGCCAGCAGCTTAACAGGACTAGGTCTCGGAGATGAGCAGTTCTTC.

CDR3 amino acids: CASSLKAGGPGEQFF. In nucleotides, the CDR3 is TGTGCCAGCAGCTTAAAAGCGGGAGGGCCCGGTGAGCAGTTCTTC. The chain links TRBV7-2 to TRBJ2-1, with TRBD2 matching 10 bases. The CDR3 covers 15 residues. The germline V gene has CDR1 SGHTA and CDR2 FQGNSA. The trim removed 2 bases at V and 9 bases at J, leaving 7 bases unmatched.